The rows below give T cell receptor beta chains drawn from one sample of a study of CXCR3-negative and CXCR3-positive naive CD8 T cells. After re-calling the 5' RACE reads, TCRdb lists one entry per CDR3 protein, DNA absent. This sample's table reports about 82,000 distinct CDR3 sequences. Sequences were obtained from naive CXCR3- CD8+ T cells from blood. The source is a human donor in good health. Some clones in this sample may be carry-over from other donors' samples. CDR3s include the opening cysteine and the closing phenylalanine or tryptophan. The order of the fields is J gene, CDR3 length, V gene, CDR3 protein.

TRBJ2-5	14	TRBV29-1	CSVADALAPETQYF
TRBJ2-1	13	TRBV27	CASSLSRRNEQFF
TRBJ2-2	14	TRBV6-2/TRBV6-3	CASSYGTITGELFF
TRBJ1-1	13	TRBV29-1	CSVDLGEGTEAFF
TRBJ2-2	13	TRBV29-1	CSVIRGPERELFF
TRBJ2-5	13	TRBV27	CASRARGRETQYF
TRBJ1-2	16	TRBV18	CASSPTGDTVGDGYTF
TRBJ1-1	15	TRBV19	CASMRYGRLNTEAFF
TRBJ2-2	13	TRBV29-1	CSGTGGYTGELFF
TRBJ2-3	18	TRBV5-1	CASSGTGTSGWSTDTQYF
TRBJ2-7	14	TRBV7-2	CASSLAGLAYEQYF
TRBJ2-7	15	TRBV6-2/TRBV6-3	CASSSPRTDPYEQYF
TRBJ2-7	13	TRBV7-3	CASSLAPEGEQYF
TRBJ2-5	18	TRBV7-9	CASRRTGSSSGEKETQYF
TRBJ2-1	16	TRBV4-3	CASSQVLAGSYNEQFF
TRBJ2-1	14	TRBV6-2/TRBV6-3	CASGNSGGGNEQFF
TRBJ2-1	13	TRBV6-6	CASIPGSFNEQFF
TRBJ2-5	16	TRBV14	CASSLGTATYQETQYF
TRBJ1-1	12	TRBV6-5	CASSNGLDEAFF
TRBJ1-2	16	TRBV3-1	CASSQMKEGGYYGYTF
TRBJ2-2	15	TRBV29-1	CSVEEGGLNTGELFF
TRBJ2-5	16	TRBV7-9	CASSPILRTGQETQYF
TRBJ2-7	16	TRBV4-1	CASSIGRGTGDYEQYF
TRBJ1-2	13	TRBV29-1	CSVAGRANYGYTF
TRBJ2-1	13	TRBV29-1	CSVDPPGIDEQFF
TRBJ2-2	14	TRBV28	CASSVGGGTGELFF
TRBJ2-1	15	TRBV5-1	CASSLTGGANNEQFF
TRBJ2-2	16	TRBV29-1	CSVAGGGQPNTGELFF
TRBJ2-7	14	TRBV19	CASSDPGSSYEQYF
TRBJ1-4	15	TRBV29-1	CSVVVGSKSNEKLFF
TRBJ1-2	12	TRBV18	CASSPENYGYTF
TRBJ2-5	16	TRBV7-9	CASSLEPVPAQETQYF
TRBJ1-2	15	TRBV29-1	CSVEGGPGLSYGYTF
TRBJ2-1	17	TRBV7-9	CASSSGLAGQTYNEQFF
TRBJ1-2	11	TRBV29-1	CSVLIRGLRTF
TRBJ1-1	15	TRBV5-1	CASSFPGGDLAEAFF
TRBJ2-2	12	TRBV15	CATSRASGELFF
TRBJ2-1	15	TRBV25-1	CASSEGHRYDNEQFF
TRBJ2-6	12	TRBV6-2/TRBV6-3	CASSRGANVLTF
TRBJ2-7	12	TRBV29-1	CSITGSSYEQYF
TRBJ2-3	15	TRBV12-3/TRBV12-4	CASTLEGAGTDTQYF
TRBJ2-7	14	TRBV6-2/TRBV6-3	CASSYVGARGEQYF
TRBJ2-7	13	TRBV29-1	CSVKTSDTYEQYF
TRBJ2-1	17	TRBV12-3/TRBV12-4	CASSFGLAGGFGNEQFF